This T cell receptor beta chain was recovered during a study of beta chain features in type 1 diabetes. Isolated RNA was reverse transcribed in full, so expressed TCRB transcripts were sequenced. Assay: immunoSEQ multiplex PCR; the TCRdb copy retains only in-frame clones and omits some. The repertoire holds around 100,000 clones, with over 25% as singletons. Whole-study results and caveats: A moderate, significant TCRB CDR3 shortening appeared in type 1 diabetes across four CD4+ subsets.

As regards this clone: The antigen remains undetermined.

Sequences were obtained from central memory CD4+ T cells from blood. The receptor comes from a woman aged 18-29 years with type 1 diabetes.

CDR3 sequence (DNA): TGCAGCGTGGACAGGGTAGGAACCGGGGAGCTGTTTTTT. Residues: CSVDRVGTGELFF. The gene calls are TRBV29-1 and TRBJ2-2; TRBD1 matches at 8 bases. The V and J ends lost 6 bases and 5 bases, in that order; junction bases with no gene match: 5. The CDR3 loop spans 13 amino acids. CDR1 is SQVTM, CDR2 ANQGSEA, per germline.